Shown below are 9 T cell receptor beta chains from a single sample sequenced in a study of CD8 T cells in Susac syndrome. Random hexamers were used to reverse transcribe an amount of 0.5 to 1 ug RNA. TCRdb reanalysed the immunoSEQ multiplex PCR reads using MiXCR and keeps one entry per CDR3 protein. The sample consists of some 180,000 distinct CDR3 sequences, 90% to 95% of them appearing once. Sequencing input: CD4+ T cells from PBMCs. The receptors shown here come from a human donor with Susac syndrome.

The rearrangement uses TRBV5-1 and TRBJ2-7, with 7 positions matching TRBD1. Germline CDR1 and CDR2: SGHRS and YFSETQ. With V trimmed by 4 bases and J by 6 bases, 10 bases remained unmatched. This CDR3 is built from 14 residues. CDR3 DNA: TGCGCCAGCAGCCCAAACCAAGGGGGCAGCGAGCAGTACTTC. Its protein is CASSPNQGGSEQYF.

This chain links TRBV19 with TRBJ1-5, with a possible D match to TRBD1 (5 bases). Germline loops: CDR1 LNHDA, CDR2 SQIVND (reference sequence). Trimming stripped 5 bases from V and 11 bases from J, with 22 bases between. CDR3 length equals 15 residues. CDR3 coding DNA: TGTGCCAGTAGTGGGGCGGCATTCGGGGAAAGGTCCCAGCATTTT. Amino acid sequence: CASSGAAFGERSQHF.

V gene TRBV29-1 combines with J gene TRBJ2-5, with D perhaps matching TRBD1 (6 bases). Trimming cost V 5 bases and J 5 bases, with 18 bases left between them. This CDR3 has 14 residues. Germline loops: CDR1 SQVTM, CDR2 ANQGSEA. The CDR3 DNA reads as TGCAGCGTTCCCCGACAGGAGGTCCGGGAGACCCAGTACTTC. Amino acids: CSVPRQEVRETQYF.

The chain couples TRBV14 to TRBJ1-1; 10 bases fit TRBD1. With 3 bases clipped from V and 0 bases from J, the junction kept 10 bases outside the gene matches. In germline, CDR1 is SGHDN, CDR2 FVKESK. This CDR3 spans 18 amino acids. CDR3 DNA sequence: TGTGCCAGCAGCCAGTATACCGGGACAGGGGAAATGAACACTGAAGCTTTCTTT. Its protein product is CASSQYTGTGEMNTEAFF.

V gene TRBV20-1 combines with J gene TRBJ2-1, with TRBD2 matching 8 bases. The CDR3 runs to 14 residues. Germline V gene data show CDR1 as DFQATT and CDR2 as SNEGSKA (reference sequence). V lost 0 bases and J lost 2; bases outside the gene matches: 0. DNA of the CDR3: TGCAGTGCTAGAGACGGGAGGGCCTACAATGAGCAGTTCTTC. Its protein product is CSARDGRAYNEQFF.

This sequence joins TRBV9 and TRBJ2-2; the match to TRBD2 covers 12 bases. The junction had 8 bases not matched to a gene; V was cut back by 4 bases and J by 7 bases. This CDR3 is 16 amino acids long. Germline V lookup: CDR1 SGDLS, CDR2 YYNGEE. For the CDR3, the DNA is TGTGCCAGCAGCCCGCTAGCGGGAGGGCCGAGCGGGGAGCTGTTTTTT. It codes for CASSPLAGGPSGELFF.

This clonotype was detected a few times. The chain links TRBV3-1 to TRBJ2-3, with 7 nucleotides matching TRBD1. CDR3 length equals 16 residues. Germline V gene sequence: CDR1 LGHDT, CDR2 YNNKEL (reference sequence). Trimming removed 4 bases from V and 0 bases from J; junction bases left unmatched: 7. DNA of the CDR3: TGTGCCAGCAGCCTGACAGGGAGTGCGAGCACAGATACGCAGTATTTT. This sequence encodes CASSLTGSASTDTQYF.

The V gene is TRBV5-1, the J gene TRBJ1-2, with D perhaps TRBD1 (5 bases). Germline lookup yields CDR1 SGHRS and CDR2 YFSETQ. Trimming removed 5 bases from V and 4 bases from J, with 6 bases in between. CDR3 size: 11 residues. CDR3 protein: CASSTGYGYTF. The CDR3 nucleotides read TGCGCCAGCAGTACAGGCTATGGCTACACCTTC.

V and J are TRBV2 and TRBJ2-6; no clear D. The CDR3 consists of 14 residues. Trimming cost V 4 bases and J 9 bases, with 13 bases left between them. CDR1 and CDR2 (germline): SNHLY, FYNNEI. This CDR3 is CASSVGQVNNVLTF. The CDR3 DNA is TGTGCCAGCAGTGTAGGGCAGGTCAACAACGTCCTGACTTTC.